The clone carrying this T cell receptor beta chain was seen once. This record belongs to a study of T cell changes during pregnancy in multiple sclerosis. Assay used: immunoSEQ multiplex PCR; TCRdb lists only in-frame clones, some missing. The profile shows fewer than 45,000 clones, roughly 91% of them singletons. Germline V gene lookup returns CDR1 SGHDT and CDR2 YYEEEE. CDR3 length equals 17 residues. V gave up 4 bases and J gave up 3 bases, with 20 bases separating them. This TCR was recovered from a female donor in good health, enrolled as a control in a pregnancy study. Material: CD4+ T cells from peripheral blood mononuclear cells, obtained in the second trimester of pregnancy. The chain joins TRBV5-6 to TRBJ1-5; no firm D call. CDR3 amino acids: CASSTRTNRWDNQPQHF. Here the CDR3 DNA reads TGTGCCAGCAGCACGAGGACTAATCGGTGGGACAATCAGCCCCAGCATTTT.